This T cell receptor beta chain was recorded in a study of response to subunit inactivated influenza vaccine. TCRdb re-called the RT-PCR reads through MiXCR, storing one row per CDR3 protein. The profile covers approximately 500,000 distinct CDR3 sequences, with approximately 15% appearing a single time and around 10% taken by the ten largest. This clonotype was counted only a few times. Its antigen remains unidentified. Study outcomes and limitations: Each seasonal flu vaccination may recruit only limited new T cells, authors suggested.

Trimming shortened V by 5 bases and J by 3 bases, and 11 bases separated the two germline ends. Looked up from germline, CDR1 is SEHNR and CDR2 is FQNEAQ (reference sequence). This CDR3 region has 14 residues. This sample comprised PBMCs from blood, obtained roughly 12 days after vaccination. This sequence was found in a man aged 45-65 years who received an inactivated influenza vaccine. The rearrangement uses TRBV7-9 and TRBJ2-1; no clear D gene. CDR3 sequence (DNA): TGTGCCAGCAGCCGGTTAGACCTCTACAATGAGCAGTTCTTC. Encoded protein: CASSRLDLYNEQFF. The variable domain in full, with the rest retrieved from reference TRBV7-9 and TRBJ2-1, is DTGVSQNPRHKITKRGQNVTFRCDPISEHNRLYWYRQTLGQGPEFLTYFQNEAQLEKSRLLSDRFSAERPKGSFSTLEIQRTEQGDSAMYLCASSRLDLYNEQFFGPGTRLTVL.